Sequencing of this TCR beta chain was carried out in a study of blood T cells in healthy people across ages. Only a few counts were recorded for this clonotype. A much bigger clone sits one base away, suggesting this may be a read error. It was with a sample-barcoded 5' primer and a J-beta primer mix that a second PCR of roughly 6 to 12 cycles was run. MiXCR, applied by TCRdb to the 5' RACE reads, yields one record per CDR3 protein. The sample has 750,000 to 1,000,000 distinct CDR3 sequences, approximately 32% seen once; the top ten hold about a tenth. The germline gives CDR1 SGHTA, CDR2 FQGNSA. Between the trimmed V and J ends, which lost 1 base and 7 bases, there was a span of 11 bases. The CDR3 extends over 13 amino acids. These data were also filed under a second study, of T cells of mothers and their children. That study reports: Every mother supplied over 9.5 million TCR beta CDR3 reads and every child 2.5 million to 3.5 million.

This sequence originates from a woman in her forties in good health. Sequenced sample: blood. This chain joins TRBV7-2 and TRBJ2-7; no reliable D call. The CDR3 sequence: CASSLGAANEQYF. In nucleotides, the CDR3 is TGTGCCAGCAGCTTAGGGGCGGCCAATGAGCAGTACTTC.